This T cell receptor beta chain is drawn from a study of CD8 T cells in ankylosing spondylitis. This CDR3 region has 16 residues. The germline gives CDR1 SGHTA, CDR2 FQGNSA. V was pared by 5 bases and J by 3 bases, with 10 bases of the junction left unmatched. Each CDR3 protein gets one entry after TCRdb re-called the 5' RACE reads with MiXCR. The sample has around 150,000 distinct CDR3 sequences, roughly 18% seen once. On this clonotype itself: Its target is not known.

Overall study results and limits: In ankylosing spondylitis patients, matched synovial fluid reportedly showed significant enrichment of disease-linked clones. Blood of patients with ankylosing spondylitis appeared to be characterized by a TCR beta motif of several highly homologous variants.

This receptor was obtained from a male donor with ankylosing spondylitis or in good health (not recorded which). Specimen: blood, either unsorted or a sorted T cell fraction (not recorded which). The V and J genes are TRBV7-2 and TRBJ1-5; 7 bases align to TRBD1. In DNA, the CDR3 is TGTGCCAGCAGCGAGCCGGGACAGCCCTTCAATCAGCCCCAGCATTTT. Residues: CASSEPGQPFNQPQHF.